Shown below are 19 T cell receptor beta chains from a single sample sequenced in a study of human versus mouse CDR3 diversity and MHC coevolution. The protocol was immunoSEQ multiplex PCR, while the TCRdb copy is restricted to in-frame clones and leaves out a portion. This sample carries just under 60,000 clones, roughly 93% of them seen once, and the ten largest clones take under 20%. Sequencing used naive CD4+ T cells from blood. The sample's subset: CD45RO-negative CD62L-positive naive CD4 T cells. All receptors come from a person aged 60 to 70 in good health.

The gene calls are TRBV7-8 and TRBJ2-3; D possibly corresponds to TRBD1 (5 bases). The CDR3 has 11 amino acids. The V gene lost 5 bases and the J gene lost 10 bases, with 10 bases spanning the gap. The germline gives CDR1 SGHVS, CDR2 FQNEAQ. CDR3 amino acids: CASSPQGSQYF. The CDR3 DNA reads as TGTGCCAGCAGCCCCCAGGGATCGCAGTATTTT.

The chain uses TRBV5-6 and TRBJ2-3; no reliable D call. The CDR3 is 13 residues long. Germline V gene lookup returns CDR1 SGHDT and CDR2 YYEEEE. The V end lost 2 bases, the J end lost 4 bases, and 8 bases lay between the germline ends. DNA for the CDR3: TGTGCCAGCAGCTTCATCTACGCAGATACGCAGTATTTT. Translating gives CASSFIYADTQYF.

The rearrangement uses TRBV6-1 and TRBJ2-2; 7 positions agree with TRBD1. The CDR3 consists of 15 residues. Germline CDR1 reads MNHNS; CDR2 reads SASEGT. V lost 10 bases to trimming and J lost 5 bases; unmatched junction nucleotides: 13. CDR3 DNA: TGTGCCATTTTCCCGGGACAGACACGAACCGGGGAGCTGTTTTTT. It specifies CAIFPGQTRTGELFF.

This rearrangement joins TRBV21-1 to TRBJ2-3; whether TRBD2, the table's D call, matches the DNA was not checked. TRBV21-1 is deemed a pseudogene. The CDR3 has 18 residues. CDR3: CASSKVFGLADSTDTQYF. Written as DNA, the CDR3 is TGTGCCAGCAGCAAAGTCTTCGGGCTAGCCGACAGCACAGATACGCAGTATTTT.

The V call is TRBV19, the J call TRBJ2-1, with 11 nucleotides matching TRBD2. J gave up 9 bases and V 7 bases, and 17 bases lay outside the gene matches. CDR3 size: 17 residues. The germline V gene has CDR1 LNHDA and CDR2 SQIVND (reference sequence). CDR3 sequence: CASKGSPGLAAGGEQFF. The CDR3 region has the DNA TGTGCCAGTAAAGGCAGCCCGGGACTAGCGGCGGGAGGTGAGCAGTTCTTC.

A note on this clone: Because the CDR3's place on the DNA is in doubt, the DNA is left out and the CDR3 is given as listed by TCRdb. The V gene is TRBV6-6, the J gene TRBJ1-1; whether TRBD1, the table's D call, matches the DNA was not checked. The CDR3 sequence runs 15 residues, both termini included. Germline V gives CDR1 MNHNY, CDR2 SVGAGI (reference sequence). The CDR3 sequence is CASSSSDRTISEAFF.

J is TRBJ2-5 and V is TRBV5-1; 7 nucleotides agree with TRBD1. V shed 4 bases, J shed 4 bases, and the junction held 10 bases outside the gene matches. The CDR3 is 15 amino acids. CDR1 and CDR2 from the germline V gene are SGHRS and YFSETQ. The CDR3 loop reads CASSTVKGGGETQYF. DNA of the CDR3: TGCGCCAGCAGCACCGTCAAAGGGGGCGGAGAGACCCAGTACTTC.

This clone was picked up one time. This chain connects TRBV9 to TRBJ2-1, with 14 bases identical to TRBD2. V lost 5 bases to trimming and J lost 8 bases; unmatched junction nucleotides: 9. Germline V gene lookup returns CDR1 SGDLS and CDR2 YYNGEE. CDR3 length: 16 residues. CDR3: CASSGLAGGSRYEQFF. The CDR3 region has the DNA TGTGCCAGCAGTGGACTAGCGGGAGGTAGCCGGTATGAGCAGTTCTTC. The whole variable domain, remainder taken from reference TRBV9 and TRBJ2-1, is DSGVTQTPKHLITATGQRVTLRCSPRSGDLSVYWYQQSLDQGLQFLIQYYNGEERAKGNILERFSAQQFPDLHSELNLSSLELGDSALYFCASSGLAGGSRYEQFFGPGTRLTVL.

This rearrangement joins TRBV5-4 to TRBJ1-2; D is unresolved. There are 13 residues in the CDR3. Germline V CDR1 and CDR2: SGHNT, YYREEE (reference sequence). Trimming cost V 0 bases and J 5 bases, with 8 bases left between them. CDR3 amino acids: CASSLETAYGYTF. CDR3 DNA: TGTGCCAGCAGCTTGGAAACAGCATATGGCTACACCTTC.

The chain employs TRBV5-6 and TRBJ2-4, with D perhaps TRBD1 (5 bases). V lost 0 bases, J lost 6 bases, and 13 bases lay in between. CDR1 is SGHDT and CDR2 is YYEEEE in the germline V gene. The CDR3 has 15 amino acids. DNA for the CDR3: TGTGCCAGCAGCTTGGAGGCAGGGCAGGTAAACATTCAGTACTTC. Amino acid sequence: CASSLEAGQVNIQYF.

The CDR3 reads CATSLERLNTEAFF. DNA of the CDR3: TGTGCCACCTCGTTGGAGAGATTGAACACTGAAGCTTTCTTT. The chain is built from TRBV19 and TRBJ1-1; no reliable D call. V lost 10 bases, J lost 0 bases, and 15 bases lay in between. This CDR3 spans 14 amino acids. Germline V gives CDR1 LNHDA, CDR2 SQIVND (reference sequence).

The chain links TRBV2 to TRBJ1-6, with D unresolved. V dropped 1 base and J dropped 6 bases, with 13 bases sitting between them. The CDR3 runs 16 residues. Germline V CDR1 and CDR2: SNHLY, FYNNEI. The CDR3 sequence: CASSEGPGWLNSPLHF. The CDR3 coding sequence is TGTGCCAGCAGTGAAGGGCCGGGGTGGCTTAATTCACCCCTCCACTTT.

This chain links TRBV18 with TRBJ2-7; 8 bases match TRBD2. V lost 3 bases and J lost 0; bases outside the gene matches: 7. Germline V gene lookup returns CDR1 KGHSH and CDR2 LQKENI. The CDR3 totals 16 residues. CDR3 loop: CASSPAAGASSYEQYF. The CDR3, as DNA: TGTGCCAGCTCACCCGCAGCGGGAGCGAGCTCCTACGAGCAGTACTTC.

The chain has TRBV5-1 and TRBJ2-3; possibly TRBD2 for D (5 bases). Germline CDR1 is SGHRS and CDR2 is YFSETQ. CDR3 length: 15 residues. V shed 4 bases and J shed 6 bases, with 18 bases lying between them. CDR3: CASSPGGSGGDTQYF. The DNA of the CDR3 is TGCGCCAGCAGCCCTGGAGGAAGCGGTGGGGATACGCAGTATTTT.

J is TRBJ2-5 and V is TRBV7-7, with D perhaps matching TRBD2 (5 bases). The germline V gene has CDR1 SSHAT and CDR2 FNYEAQ (reference sequence). Between the trimmed V and J ends, which lost 2 bases and 1 base, there was a span of 14 bases. The CDR3 runs to 16 residues. In DNA form, the CDR3 reads TGTGCCAGCAGCTTACTTCGAGCTAGCAGCCAAGAGACCCAGTACTTC. This codes for CASSLLRASSQETQYF.

The J gene is TRBJ1-1, the V gene TRBV19; TRBD1 matches 10 bases. This CDR3 spans 14 amino acids. CDR1 and CDR2 from the germline V gene are LNHDA and SQIVND (reference sequence). Trimming removed 5 bases from V and 4 bases from J; junction bases left unmatched: 4. The CDR3 DNA reads TGTGCCAGTAGTGGCCGGGACAGGGGCACTGAAGCTTTCTTT. Its protein is CASSGRDRGTEAFF.

The V call is TRBV6-6, the J call TRBJ1-2; 10 bases are a match to TRBD1. The germline V gene encodes CDR1 MNHNY and CDR2 SVGAGI (reference sequence). The CDR3 has 16 amino acids. V shed 6 bases and J 1 base; nucleotides not matched to a gene: 8. The CDR3 loop is CASSDPGQGFNYGYTF. DNA for the CDR3: TGTGCCAGCAGCGATCCGGGACAGGGGTTTAACTATGGCTACACCTTC.

The V call is TRBV19, the J call TRBJ1-6; D uncertain. Germline V gives CDR1 LNHDA, CDR2 SQIVND (reference sequence). Between the trimmed V and J ends, which lost 6 bases and 5 bases, there was a span of 11 bases. The CDR3 totals 14 residues. This CDR3 is CASREGIHNSPLHF. The CDR3 coding sequence is TGTGCCAGTAGAGAGGGAATCCATAATTCACCCCTCCACTTT.

The chain employs TRBV9 and TRBJ1-2; 8 bases match TRBD1. This CDR3 has 13 residues. Trimming removed 4 bases from V and 5 bases from J; junction bases left unmatched: 4. Germline V CDR1 and CDR2: SGDLS, YYNGEE. CDR3 DNA sequence: TGTGCCAGCAGCCTAGGACAGGGTTATGGCTACACCTTC. It specifies CASSLGQGYGYTF.